Listed here is a single TCR beta chain. The CDR3 runs to 14 residues. The V gene's germline CDR1 is PRHDT and CDR2 FYEKMQ (reference sequence). Trimming removed 4 bases from V and 3 bases from J, with 12 bases in between. Use of 60 Vbeta and 13 Jbeta primers characterized the PCR. Generated by immunoSEQ multiplex PCR, the TCRdb table keeps only in-frame clones and is missing some. The repertoire holds 200,000 to 250,000 clones, with 70% to 85% as singletons. The data are from a study of cytomegalovirus exposure and HLA in healthy donors. The chain has TRBV13 and TRBJ1-2; tentatively, D is TRBD1 (6 bases). The source material was PBMCs. This TCR was recovered from a woman aged 40 to 50 in good health and CMV-seronegative. The CDR3 reads CASSYPQGDYGYTF. The CDR3 DNA sequence: TGTGCCAGCAGCTACCCACAGGGCGACTATGGCTACACCTTC.